Sequencing of this T cell receptor (beta chain) was carried out in a study of blood T cell repertoires in COVID-19 (dated by TCRdb to the early 2020s). Looking at the study overall: Collaborator samples came from the United States, Italy and Spain and covered acute and convalescent phases of COVID-19. The prospective study material was composed of cDNA or gDNA derived from T cells, B-cell-depleted T cells, or PBMCs. The samples were drawn from two sources: the first 160 participants of the ongoing ImmuneRACE study, and 1,000 to 1,500 subjects contributed by 6 global collaborators. Where HLA class I and class II types were available, the types were taken from metadata supplied by the sample provider, not from assay-based typing. Deeply sampled blood TCRbeta repertoires from subjects exposed to, actively infected with, or recovered from COVID-19 were included in the dataset. A de-identified subject ID, COVID-19 status, age in years and sex were almost always included in the sample metadata. A freely available public database, intended as a resource for researchers studying the immune response to SARS-CoV-2, is where the repertoires were released.

TCRbeta CDR3 regions were amplified from genomic DNA by means of the immunoSEQ Assay, a bias-controlled multiplex PCR. Under the source paper's analysis protocol: Nucleated cell counts per sample were estimated from amplification of reference gene primers within the assay. To quantify the absolute abundance of each unique TCRbeta CDR3 rearrangement, sequence reads were collapsed and filtered. For each sample, productive Simpson clonality was calculated as the square root of Simpson's diversity index across productive rearrangements. Not all clones reach the TCRdb copy of this immuneACCESS table, which keeps in-frame sequences only. Checked studies attribute under half of the gap to unresolved V genes and leave the rest unexplained. The D gene and trimming were derived from the DNA, and the V and J assignments and clone size from that table. The sample table lists 280,000 or so clones, over 85% of them with a count of one. The ten largest clones capture 2.5% to 3.5% of the sample.

Participants in the prospective study were aged 18 to 89 years, lived in about two dozen United States geographic areas, and enrolled through a virtual design. Cohort assignment in the prospective study relied on participant-reported clinical history from a screening survey and a study questionnaire. A participant counted as exposed if, within 2 weeks of entering the study, that participant had been in contact with someone who had a PCR-confirmed or clinician-diagnosed COVID-19 case. Mobile phlebotomists in the prospective study collected whole blood, serum and a nasopharyngeal or oropharyngeal swab from every participant. Over a roughly two-month period, participants in the prospective study had the option of providing additional blood draws and questionnaires. Blood samples from the prospective study were shipped frozen or at room temperature prior to DNA extraction. The junction carries 8 bases between V and J, which are trimmed by 1 base and 4 bases respectively. CDR1 and CDR2, looked up from the germline V gene, are SGHDT and YYEEEE. From the cysteine up to the phenylalanine, the CDR3 has a length of 13 residues. Only the CDR3 DNA stays, 39 bases, in frame from base 1.

To note about this clone: The antigen it recognizes is unknown. Qualities for individual bases were not recorded, and no much larger clone is one base off.

Overall study outcomes, separate from this receptor: The amount of clinical and demographic metadata varied by source and participant and was provided uncurated.

This receptor was taken from a woman in her forties or fifties who had been exposed to COVID-19. The chain is made from TRBV5-6 and TRBJ1-1, and TRBD1 may be the D gene, going by 6 matching bases. Sequencing used PBMCs or T cells enriched from blood (not recorded which). CDR3 sequence: CASSLRGTTEAFF. In nucleotide form, the sequence is TGTGCCAGCAGCTTGAGGGGGACCACTGAAGCTTTCTTT.